Here is one T cell receptor beta chain with its context. As to treatment: randomized to nivolumab then ipilimumab (arm A) or the reverse (arm B). No patient had prior DNA-damaging chemotherapy. Sorted cells were live CD3+CD8+, lacking CD19 and CD56, from PBMCs. The sample originates from a study of sequential checkpoint blockade in melanoma. Study information: First-line arms were nivolumab then ipilimumab, or the reverse, randomized 1:1. After both sequences, patients received maintenance nivolumab.

The assay was immunoSEQ multiplex PCR, and TCRdb's table has in-frame clones only and misses some. The sample carries fewer than 35,000 clones, roughly 90% recorded once. With 3 bases removed from V and 3 bases from J, the gap between germline ends came to 10 bases. CDR1 is SGHRS, CDR2 YFSETQ, per germline. The CDR3 covers 14 residues. Source: CD8+ T cells sorted from blood (inferred from file names), taken from a patient given nivolumab and ipilimumab in sequence. The TCR was taken from a human donor with melanoma. The chain joins TRBV5-1 to TRBJ2-1; D might be TRBD2 (5 bases). CDR3 sequence (DNA): TGCGCCAGCAGCTCCTCCGGGGACTACAATGAGCAGTTCTTC. Translated: CASSSSGDYNEQFF.